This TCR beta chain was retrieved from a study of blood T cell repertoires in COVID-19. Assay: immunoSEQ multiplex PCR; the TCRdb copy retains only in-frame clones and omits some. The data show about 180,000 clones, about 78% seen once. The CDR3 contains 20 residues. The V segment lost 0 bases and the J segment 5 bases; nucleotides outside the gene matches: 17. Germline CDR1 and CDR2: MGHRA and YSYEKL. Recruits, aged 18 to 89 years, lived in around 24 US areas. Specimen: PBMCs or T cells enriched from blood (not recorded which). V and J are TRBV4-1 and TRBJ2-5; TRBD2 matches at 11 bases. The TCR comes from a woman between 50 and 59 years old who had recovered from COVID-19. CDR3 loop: CASSQDLPASGRLRMETQYF. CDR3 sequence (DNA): TGCGCCAGCAGCCAAGATCTGCCGGCTAGCGGGAGGTTAAGGATGGAGACCCAGTACTTC.